This record concerns one TCR beta chain sequence. This sample is drawn from a study of blood T cell repertoires in COVID-19. As handled by the study authors: Nucleated cell counts were estimated from reference gene primer amplification. Here immunoSEQ multiplex PCR was the method, and the copy in TCRdb shows in-frame clones only, minus some. From that table come the V and J calls and clone size; the DNA was used to work out D and trimming. Here the sample spans about 130,000 clones, about nine tenths being singletons. Germline CDR1 reads MRHNA; CDR2 reads SNTAGT. With 6 bases removed from V and 3 bases from J, the gap between germline ends came to 12 bases. The CDR3 is 15 residues long.

The sequence came from a man aged 45 to 65 with acute or convalescent COVID-19. Sequencing used peripheral blood. The chain couples TRBV6-4 to TRBJ1-6; no clear D. The CDR3, as DNA: TGTGCCAGCAGGAGGGAGGGAAACTATAATTCACCCCTCCACTTT. It yields the protein CASRREGNYNSPLHF.